Detailed here is one TCR beta chain. The data stem from a study of blood T cell repertoires in COVID-19. Whole-study context: Donors in the United States, Italy and Spain gave samples during acute or convalescent COVID-19. Sources were T cells, B-cell-depleted T cells, or PBMCs; the material itself was cDNA or gDNA.

Original processing notes: Estimated nucleated cell counts came from reference gene primer amplification. Some clones are missing from TCRdb's copy, which holds only in-frame ones; the method was immunoSEQ multiplex PCR. The D gene and trimming were derived from the DNA, and the V and J assignments and clone size from that table. The data contain roughly 140,000 clones, roughly three quarters of them singletons. Germline values: CDR1 SNHLY, CDR2 FYNNEI. With 6 bases removed from V and 18 bases from J, the gap between germline ends came to 21 bases. There are 13 residues in the CDR3. This clonotype was obtained from a woman aged 60-70 years with acute or convalescent COVID-19. The sequenced material came from peripheral blood. The genes are TRBV2 and TRBJ1-6, with a possible D match to TRBD1 (6 bases). In nucleotides, the CDR3 is TGTGCCAGCAGAGACAGGTCCGCTCGAAAACCCCACTTT. This sequence encodes CASRDRSARKPHF. Together with reference TRBV2 and TRBJ1-6, the CDR3 gives the full variable domain: EPEVTQTPSHQVTQMGQEVILRCVPISNHLYFYWYRQILGQKVEFLVSFYNNEISEKSEIFDDQFSVERPDGSNFTLKIRSTKLEDSAMYFCASRDRSARKPHFGNGTRLTVT.